This T cell receptor (beta chain) was obtained from a study of cytomegalovirus exposure and HLA in healthy donors. General study points: Reports indicate that TCR beta sequences accurately predicted the HLA-A and HLA-B alleles of most subjects.

As to this clone: Its antigen is as yet unknown.

CDR1 is MNHNS and CDR2 is SASEGT in the germline V gene. The CDR3 has 15 amino acids. V was trimmed by 3 bases and J by 4 bases, leaving 15 bases between them. Primers included in the PCR were 60 Vbeta and 13 Jbeta primers. Using immunoSEQ multiplex PCR, the repertoire was profiled, and TCRdb retains in-frame clones only, with some absent. The sample comprises some 100,000 clones, 76% of which are singletons, and about 4% rests with the top ten. Material: PBMCs. The V and J genes are TRBV6-1 and TRBJ1-2, with D possibly TRBD1 on 5 matching bases. The TCR sequence derives from a middle-aged man in good health and CMV-seronegative. CDR3 bases: TGTGCCAGCAGTGAGATCGCGGGGGGGGGCTATGGCTACACCTTC. This translates into CASSEIAGGGYGYTF.